One sample yielded the 9 T cell receptor beta chains listed below, sequenced in a study of OX40 agonist ivuxolimab in advanced cancers. Sequenced by immunoSEQ multiplex PCR; TCRdb stores in-frame clones only, minus some. This table holds about 100,000 clones, approximately 91% found once. The source material was CD4+ or CD8+ T cells sorted from blood, sampled in a trial of the OX40 agonist ivuxolimab. These receptors were taken from an adult with an advanced solid tumor such as melanoma, head and neck, liver or kidney cancer.

This clone was detected only once. The genes are TRBV29-1 and TRBJ2-5, with D perhaps matching TRBD1 (5 bases). Trimming took 4 bases from V and 1 from J, leaving 10 bases between them. The CDR3 length is 13 residues. Germline V gives CDR1 SQVTM, CDR2 ANQGSEA. The CDR3 bases are TGCAGCGTTGCGGTAGGGGCCCAAGAGACCCAGTACTTC. It yields the protein CSVAVGAQETQYF.

This sequence joins TRBV30 and TRBJ1-1; a possible D gene is TRBD1 (6 bases). Per the germline V gene, CDR1 is GTSNPN and CDR2 is SVGIG (reference sequence). With 2 bases removed from V and 0 bases from J, the gap between germline ends came to 13 bases. This CDR3 has 15 amino acids. The CDR3 loop is CAWSTGGAMNTEAFF. CDR3 coding DNA: TGTGCCTGGAGTACGGGGGGCGCGATGAACACTGAAGCTTTCTTT.

The rearrangement uses TRBV30 and TRBJ1-5; D is unclear. Trimming pared 0 bases from V and 7 bases from J, leaving 10 bases between. The CDR3 spans 13 residues. The germline V gene encodes CDR1 GTSNPN and CDR2 SVGIG (reference sequence). CDR3 sequence: CAWSVQFQQPQHF. The CDR3 nucleotides are TGTGCCTGGAGTGTACAATTTCAGCAGCCCCAGCATTTT.

V gene TRBV6-4 combines with J gene TRBJ2-3; possible D gene TRBD2, 5 bases. The ends were cut back, 2 bases at V and 1 base at J, with 10 bases in the middle. This CDR3 has 15 amino acids. Germline CDR1 is MRHNA and CDR2 is SNTAGT. Here the CDR3 reads CASSDRGMGTDTQYF. As DNA, the CDR3 is TGTGCCAGCAGTGACCGGGGAATGGGCACAGATACGCAGTATTTT.

This rearrangement joins TRBV7-2 to TRBJ2-3; 11 nucleotides match TRBD2. CDR1 is SGHTA and CDR2 is FQGNSA in the germline V gene. V lost 4 bases to trimming and J lost 4 bases; unmatched junction nucleotides: 4. This CDR3 spans 15 amino acids. The DNA for the CDR3 is TGTGCCAGCAGCTGGGGACTAGCGGTCTCAGATACGCAGTATTTT. Residues: CASSWGLAVSDTQYF. The full variable domain, with the rest looked up from reference TRBV7-2 and TRBJ2-3, is GAGVSQSPSNKVTEKGKDVELRCDPISGHTALYWYRQSLGQGLEFLIYFQGNSAPDKSGLPSDRFSAERTGGSVSTLTIQRTQQEDSAVYLCASSWGLAVSDTQYFGPGTRLTVL.

The genes are TRBV7-9 and TRBJ2-1; D is unresolved. The CDR3 is made up of 15 amino acids. Germline lookup yields CDR1 SEHNR and CDR2 FQNEAQ (reference sequence). Trimming removed 5 bases from V and 6 bases from J, with 17 bases in between. The CDR3 nucleotides read TGTGCCAGCAGCCCCGGTAATTTCCGCGGCAATGAGCAGTTCTTC. This codes for CASSPGNFRGNEQFF.

The chain has TRBV18 and TRBJ2-5; 13 bases map to TRBD2. CDR3 size: 16 residues. With V trimmed by 2 bases and J by 7 bases, 7 bases remained unmatched. Germline CDR1 KGHSH, CDR2 LQKENI. CDR3 nucleotides: TGTGCCAGCTCACCAGATGCAGGGACTAGCGGGGCGACCCAGTACTTC. Amino acid sequence: CASSPDAGTSGATQYF.

The rearrangement uses TRBV5-1 and TRBJ1-4, with 7 bases that match TRBD1. The CDR3 is made up of 14 amino acids. CDR1 SGHRS and CDR2 YFSETQ come from the germline V gene. The V segment lost 4 bases and the J segment 2 bases; nucleotides outside the gene matches: 2. The CDR3: CASSTTGTNEKLFF. The CDR3 DNA reads as TGCGCCAGCAGCACGACAGGGACTAATGAAAAACTGTTTTTT.

The V gene is TRBV11-1, the J gene TRBJ2-4; weak D call: TRBD1 (6 bases). CDR1 is SGHAT and CDR2 is FQDESV in the germline V gene (reference sequence). Trimming left V 5 bases short and J 0 bases short, with 14 bases between. The length of the CDR3 is 16 residues. CDR3 nucleotide sequence: TGTGCCAGCAGCGAGGGGACACCACTAGCCAAAAACATTCAGTACTTC. This sequence encodes CASSEGTPLAKNIQYF.